These 24 T cell receptor beta chains share one sample of origin, sequenced in a study of beta chain features in type 1 diabetes. cDNA synthesis used the whole RNA isolate, giving expressed TCRB sequences. The table came from immunoSEQ multiplex PCR; TCRdb's copy has only in-frame clones and leaves some out. The data show 150,000 to 180,000 clones, 10% seen once. Their target antigens are unknown. Study-wide results and caveats: Type 1 diabetes patients had moderately but significantly shorter TCRB CDR3s in all four CD4+ subsets.

Sequenced: central memory CD4+ T cells from blood. These TCRs come from a man aged 30-40 years with type 1 diabetes.

This clone has a handful of counts. V is TRBV27 and J is TRBJ1-1; 11 bases agree with TRBD1. The CDR3 is 16 residues long. CDR1 MNHEY and CDR2 SMNVEV come from the germline V gene (reference sequence). V shed 1 base and J 0 bases; nucleotides not matched to a gene: 1. The CDR3 DNA reads as TGTGCCAGCAGTTTATTGGGACAGGGGGTGAACACTGAAGCTTTCTTT. Amino acid sequence: CASSLLGQGVNTEAFF.

A few counts support this clone. The chain uses TRBV2 and TRBJ1-1; the match to TRBD1 covers 8 bases. Germline CDR1 reads SNHLY; CDR2 reads FYNNEI. V was clipped by 4 bases and J by 2 bases; unmatched bases: 6. The CDR3 contains 15 residues. The CDR3 coding sequence is TGTGCCAGCAGTGTTGTGTCAGGGGGCAACACTGAAGCTTTCTTT. This translates into CASSVVSGGNTEAFF.

The chain carries TRBV2 and TRBJ2-2, with TRBD1 matching 7 bases. V shed 11 bases and J 0 bases; nucleotides not matched to a gene: 6. The germline V gene encodes CDR1 SNHLY and CDR2 FYNNEI. The CDR3 loop spans 14 amino acids. The CDR3 here is CASRQGSNTGELFF. DNA for the CDR3: TGTGCCTCCCGACAGGGATCGAACACCGGGGAGCTGTTTTTT.

The V and J genes are TRBV5-4 and TRBJ2-5; TRBD2 matches 14 bases. V shed 4 bases, J shed 5 bases, and the junction held 4 bases outside the gene matches. This CDR3 region has 15 residues. CDR1 and CDR2 (germline): SGHNT, YYREEE (reference sequence). CDR3 amino acids: CASSPGLAGGETQYF. The CDR3 DNA follows: TGTGCCAGCAGCCCCGGACTAGCGGGAGGTGAGACCCAGTACTTC.

The sample holds a few counts of this clone. V is TRBV28 and J is TRBJ2-5, with TRBD1 matching over 10 bases. The CDR3 is 14 residues long. The germline V gene has CDR1 MDHEN and CDR2 SYDVKM. The junction had 5 bases not matched to a gene; V was cut back by 6 bases and J by 4 bases. The CDR3 sequence is CASRRQGAGETQYF. The CDR3 bases are TGTGCCAGCAGAAGACAGGGGGCAGGAGAGACCCAGTACTTC.

This clone has only a few counts. This chain uses TRBV4-3 with TRBJ2-3; D gene unclear. In germline, CDR1 is LGHNA, CDR2 YSLEER. This CDR3 region has 16 residues. The germline V and J ends were trimmed by 0 bases and 0 bases, with 10 bases remaining between them. CDR3: CASSQETPLSTDTQYF. The DNA for the CDR3 is TGCGCCAGCAGCCAAGAGACACCCTTGAGCACAGATACGCAGTATTTT.

The rearrangement uses TRBV5-1 and TRBJ2-6; D is unresolved. V was trimmed by 1 base and J by 1 base, leaving 3 bases between them. The CDR3 extends over 14 amino acids. Germline CDR1 and CDR2: SGHRS and YFSETQ. The CDR3 loop reads CASSLLSGANVLTF. The CDR3 DNA follows: TGCGCCAGCAGCTTGCTTTCTGGGGCCAACGTCCTGACTTTC.

This chain links TRBV29-1 with TRBJ2-2; D gene ambiguous. With 1 base removed from V and 7 bases from J, the gap between germline ends came to 10 bases. CDR1 and CDR2 from the germline V gene are SQVTM and ANQGSEA. The CDR3 covers 13 residues. The CDR3 bases are TGCAGCGTTGAAGGTAATCGCGACGGGGAGCTGTTTTTT. This sequence encodes CSVEGNRDGELFF.

This clone has more than one count but fewer than ten. The chain links TRBV9 to TRBJ2-3; 7 bases are a match to TRBD2. The V gene end was trimmed by 4 bases and the J gene end by 2 bases; junction bases not matched to a gene: 4. Germline CDR1 SGDLS, CDR2 YYNGEE. This CDR3 spans 14 amino acids. The CDR3 DNA reads TGTGCCAGCAGCCATGGACTAGTCACAGATACGCAGTATTTT. This encodes CASSHGLVTDTQYF.

The gene calls are TRBV9 and TRBJ2-7, with a tentative D call TRBD2 (6 bases). V was trimmed by 3 bases and J by 2 bases, leaving 18 bases between them. The CDR3 loop spans 16 amino acids. Germline assignment: CDR1 SGDLS and CDR2 YYNGEE. CDR3 sequence (DNA): TGTGCCAGCAGCGAGCCCACCAGGAGGGTACCCTACGAGCAGTACTTC. Translating it yields CASSEPTRRVPYEQYF.

This clone came up a few times. The chain uses TRBV7-3 and TRBJ2-3, with 8 bases identical to TRBD1. CDR3 size: 17 residues. The V gene's germline CDR1 is SGHTA and CDR2 FQGTGA. J gave up 2 bases and V 2 bases, and 9 bases lay outside the gene matches. CDR3 in amino acids: CASSLYGTGYATDTQYF. The CDR3 nucleotides read TGTGCCAGCAGCTTATACGGGACAGGCTACGCCACAGATACGCAGTATTTT.

The chain uses TRBV7-9 and TRBJ1-5; D perhaps matches TRBD1 (5 bases). From germline, CDR1 is SEHNR and CDR2 FQNEAQ (reference sequence). The CDR3 is made up of 15 amino acids. V was clipped by 1 base and J by 5 bases, with 12 bases between them. CDR3 nucleotide sequence: TGTGCCAGCAGCTTAGGAAGTCAGGGTTATCAGCCCCAGCATTTT. Its translation is CASSLGSQGYQPQHF. Together with reference TRBV7-9 and TRBJ1-5, the CDR3 gives the full variable domain: DTGVSQNPRHKITKRGQNVTFRCDPISEHNRLYWYRQTLGQGPEFLTYFQNEAQLEKSRLLSDRFSAERPKGSFSTLEIQRTEQGDSAMYLCASSLGSQGYQPQHFGDGTRLSIL.

This clone was counted only a few times. The chain's CDR3 is CASAGDEQYF. CDR3 coding DNA: TGTGCCAGCGCAGGGGACGAGCAGTACTTC. The chain recombines TRBV7-9 with TRBJ2-7, with a possible D match to TRBD1 (6 bases). V lost 8 bases and J 5 bases, leaving 7 bases between the germline ends. This CDR3 is 10 amino acids long. The V gene's germline CDR1 is SEHNR and CDR2 FQNEAQ (reference sequence).

A few counts support this clone. This chain links TRBV27 with TRBJ1-3; D gene uncertain. This CDR3 is built from 14 residues. V lost 8 bases, J lost 1 base, and 12 bases lay in between. The V gene's germline CDR1 is MNHEY and CDR2 SMNVEV (reference sequence). CDR3 amino acids: CASSLAGSGNTIYF. CDR3 bases: TGTGCCAGCTCTCTGGCCGGGTCTGGAAACACCATATATTTT.

The chain has TRBV7-9 and TRBJ1-1; 7 bases agree with TRBD1. The CDR3 sequence is 15 residues long. CDR1 SEHNR and CDR2 FQNEAQ come from the germline V gene (reference sequence). The ends lost 6 bases at V and 0 bases at J; junction bases unmatched: 7. The CDR3 loop reads CASRPRDRLNTEAFF. For the CDR3, the DNA is TGTGCCAGCAGACCCCGGGACAGATTGAACACTGAAGCTTTCTTT.

V is TRBV5-4 and J is TRBJ2-3, with D possibly TRBD2 on 6 matching bases. V dropped 4 bases and J dropped 0 bases, with 15 bases sitting between them. In germline, CDR1 is SGHNT, CDR2 YYREEE (reference sequence). The CDR3 is made up of 16 amino acids. CDR3 in DNA: TGTGCCAGCAGCCTTCGACTAGGTGCTAGCACAGATACGCAGTATTTT. Encoded protein: CASSLRLGASTDTQYF.

The DNA for the CDR3 is TGTGCCAGCAGCCCCGCACCGGCGGGAGGGCCCCAGCATTTT. Its translation: CASSPAPAGGPQHF. V usage is TRBV9 and J usage is TRBJ1-5; D remains unclear. Per germline, CDR1 SGDLS and CDR2 YYNGEE. The CDR3 has 14 amino acids. The V end was cut by 4 bases, the J end by 9 bases, with 17 bases between.

This clone was found a few times. CDR3 in DNA: TGTGCCAGCAGCTTAACTGTCCGGGATACGCAGTATTTT. Translating it yields CASSLTVRDTQYF. The rearrangement uses TRBV7-3 and TRBJ2-3; no clear D gene. This CDR3 is built from 13 residues. Trimming shortened V by 0 bases and J by 6 bases, and 7 bases separated the two germline ends. Germline assignment: CDR1 SGHTA and CDR2 FQGTGA.

This clone was seen more than once but under ten times. This chain joins TRBV4-1 and TRBJ1-1; TRBD1 might be the D (5 bases). Trimming removed 2 bases at V and 6 bases at J, with 16 bases between. CDR3 length: 15 amino acids. CDR1 is MGHRA, CDR2 YSYEKL, per germline. CDR3 in amino acids: CASSQHIQGKAEAFF. The DNA of the CDR3 is TGCGCCAGCAGCCAACACATTCAGGGTAAAGCTGAAGCTTTCTTT.

This chain joins TRBV7-2 and TRBJ2-7; 9 nucleotides match TRBD2. The J segment lost 4 bases and the V segment lost 1 base, leaving 2 bases of the junction unmatched. This CDR3 spans 14 amino acids. Germline assignment: CDR1 SGHTA and CDR2 FQGNSA. The CDR3 spells CASSLVGLAYEQYF. Here the CDR3 DNA reads TGTGCCAGCAGCTTAGTGGGACTAGCTTACGAGCAGTACTTC.

This rearrangement joins TRBV7-9 to TRBJ2-2; 8 positions match TRBD2. Germline loops: CDR1 SEHNR, CDR2 FQNEAQ (reference sequence). V gave up 5 bases and J gave up 1 base; unmatched junction bases: 9. The CDR3 is 17 residues long. The CDR3 loop reads CASSGALAGGNTGELFF. As DNA, the CDR3 is TGTGCCAGCAGCGGCGCCCTGGCGGGAGGGAACACCGGGGAGCTGTTTTTT.

This clone was seen more than once but under ten times. The gene calls are TRBV4-3 and TRBJ2-3, with 8 bases that match TRBD2. There are 15 residues in the CDR3. The trim removed 4 bases at V and 1 base at J, leaving 4 bases unmatched. The germline gives CDR1 LGHNA, CDR2 YSLEER. The CDR3 reads CASSRAGAGTDTQYF. The CDR3 DNA follows: TGCGCCAGCAGCCGAGCGGGAGCTGGCACAGATACGCAGTATTTT.

This clone was counted between two and nine times. The gene calls are TRBV10-3 and TRBJ1-1; no definite D call. The germline gives CDR1 ENHRY, CDR2 SYGVKD. The length of the CDR3 is 12 residues. V was shortened by 10 bases and J by 5 bases, with 14 bases between the two germline ends. Written as DNA, the CDR3 is TGTGCCAGCAGCACACGTCCGACTGAAGCTTTCTTT. Translation: CASSTRPTEAFF.

The CDR3, as DNA: TGTGCCAGCAGCGTAGGTGCGGGAGCTTTGGCCGGGGAGCTGTTTTTT. It translates to CASSVGAGALAGELFF. This chain joins TRBV9 and TRBJ2-2, with 7 bases fitting TRBD2. From germline, CDR1 is SGDLS and CDR2 YYNGEE. The CDR3 runs 16 residues. V shed 0 bases and J 6 bases; nucleotides not matched to a gene: 8.